One and the same sample provided the 11 T cell receptor beta chains below, sequenced in a study of identical twins. Each CDR3 protein is one row after TCRdb ran MiXCR on the 5' RACE reads. The sample has about 890,000 distinct CDR3 sequences, 10% to 15% seen once. The sample was also linked to a second study, of yellow fever vaccine responses in identical twins.

Sequenced input: PBMCs. These receptors were taken from a young woman in good health.

Only a few counts were recorded for this clonotype. The chain has TRBV12-3 or TRBV12-4 and TRBJ2-2; D may be TRBD1 (6 bases). The CDR3 covers 15 residues. Trimming shortened V by 5 bases and J by 5 bases, and 15 bases separated the two germline ends. The chain's CDR3 is CASSVKGDTTGELFF. The CDR3 region has the DNA TGTGCCAGCAGTGTCAAAGGGGACACGACCGGGGAGCTGTTTTTT.

This clonotype turned up a few times. The V call is TRBV7-9, the J call TRBJ1-6; unclear D gene. V lost 4 bases and J lost 8, with 12 bases in between. Germline V gives CDR1 SEHNR, CDR2 FQNEAQ (reference sequence). The CDR3 is 14 residues long. The CDR3 is CASSSNLSDSPLHF. The CDR3 region has the DNA TGTGCCAGCAGCTCCAACCTCAGCGATTCACCCCTCCACTTT.

Notes on this clonotype: The junction and the germline gene differ at one end; a read error may be behind it. The chain carries TRBV2 and TRBJ2-2; TRBD2 agrees at 12 bases. CDR1 SNHLY and CDR2 FYNNEI come from the germline V gene. This CDR3 region has 18 residues. In nucleotides, the CDR3 is TGTGCCATCAGTTCCCCCCAGACTAGCGGGGGTAACACCGGGGAGCTGTTTTTT. This codes for CAISSPQTSGGNTGELFF.

This clonotype has more than one count but fewer than ten. The rearrangement uses TRBV27 and TRBJ1-5; 7 bases line up with TRBD1. Germline V gene data show CDR1 as MNHEY and CDR2 as SMNVEV (reference sequence). Trimming at V came to 6 bases and at J to 4 bases, leaving 6 bases not matched to a gene. The CDR3 has 14 amino acids. CDR3 residues: CASSQGQSNQPQHF. The DNA of the CDR3 is TGTGCCAGCAGCCAGGGACAGTCGAATCAGCCCCAGCATTTT.

In this sample, this clonotype turned up a few times. The V and J genes are TRBV12-3 or TRBV12-4 and TRBJ1-2, with D possibly matching TRBD1 (6 bases). Between the trimmed V and J ends, which lost 6 bases and 4 bases, there was a span of 12 bases. The CDR3 totals 13 residues. DNA of the CDR3: TGTGCCAGCAGCTTTACAGGGACCTATGGCTACACCTTC. It codes for CASSFTGTYGYTF.

The rearrangement uses TRBV7-3 and TRBJ1-1; the D is unclear. V was trimmed by 5 bases and J by 10 bases, leaving 20 bases between them. Germline V gives CDR1 SGHTA, CDR2 FQGTGA. This CDR3 has 14 residues. CDR3 in DNA: TGTGCCAGCAGCCCTGGACGCTTACTTGAGGGAGCTTTCTTT. As protein: CASSPGRLLEGAFF. The full variable domain, completed using reference TRBV7-3 and TRBJ1-1, is GAGVSQTPSNKVTEKGKYVELRCDPISGHTALYWYRQSLGQGPEFLIYFQGTGAADDSGLPNDRFFAVRPEGSVSTLKIQRTERGDSAVYLCASSPGRLLEGAFFGQGTRLTVV.

This clonotype was seen only a few times. V usage is TRBV14 and J usage is TRBJ2-4; D is unresolved. The CDR3 totals 11 residues. Trimming removed 4 bases at V and 16 bases at J, with 14 bases between. CDR1 is SGHDN, CDR2 FVKESK, per germline. CDR3 amino acids: CASSPGQDLYF. In nucleotides, the CDR3 is TGTGCCAGCAGCCCTGGGCAGGACCTCTACTTC.

This chain links TRBV18 with TRBJ1-2, with 7 bases that match TRBD1. The CDR3 spans 14 residues. CDR1 and CDR2 (germline): KGHSH, LQKENI. The V and J ends lost 4 bases and 5 bases, in that order; junction bases with no gene match: 7. CDR3 region: CASSRDRGSYGYTF. The CDR3 DNA sequence: TGTGCCAGCTCACGGGACAGAGGGTCGTATGGCTACACCTTC.

This clonotype came up a few times. This rearrangement joins TRBV12-3 or TRBV12-4 to TRBJ2-2; 13 bases align to TRBD2. The junction had 8 bases not matched to a gene; V was cut back by 2 bases and J by 8 bases. The CDR3 covers 17 residues. Here the CDR3 DNA reads TGTGCCAGCAGTTTAAGACTAGCGGGGGGCCCCTCGGGGGAGCTGTTTTTT. Translated, it gives CASSLRLAGGPSGELFF.

This clonotype was picked up a small number of times. This chain links TRBV20-1 with TRBJ2-7; D not resolved. The germline CDR1 and CDR2 sequences are DFQATT and SNEGSKA (reference sequence). Deletions cut 0 bases from V and 2 bases from J, with 8 bases between. The CDR3 has 13 amino acids. CDR3 sequence: CSARDSAAYEQYV. CDR3 DNA: TGCAGTGCTAGAGATTCGGCAGCCTACGAGCAGTACGTC.

The chain combines TRBV29-1 with TRBJ2-3, with TRBD2 as a possible D gene (6 bases). Germline V gene sequence: CDR1 SQVTM, CDR2 ANQGSEA. The CDR3 is 12 amino acids. V was trimmed by 8 bases and J by 5 bases, leaving 14 bases between them. As DNA, the CDR3 is TGCAGCATACTACTAGCTGGAGATACGCAGTATTTT. The encoded protein is CSILLAGDTQYF.